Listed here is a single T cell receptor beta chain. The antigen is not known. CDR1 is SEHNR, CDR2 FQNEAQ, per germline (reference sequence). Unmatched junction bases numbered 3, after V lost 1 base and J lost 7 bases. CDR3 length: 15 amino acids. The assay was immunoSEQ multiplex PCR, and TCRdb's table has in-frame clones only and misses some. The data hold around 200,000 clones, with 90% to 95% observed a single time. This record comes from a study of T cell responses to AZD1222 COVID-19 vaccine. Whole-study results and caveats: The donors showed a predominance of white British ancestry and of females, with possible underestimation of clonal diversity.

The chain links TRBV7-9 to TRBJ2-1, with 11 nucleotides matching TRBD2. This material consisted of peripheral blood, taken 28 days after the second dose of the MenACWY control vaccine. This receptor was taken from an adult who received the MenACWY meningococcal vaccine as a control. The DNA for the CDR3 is TGTGCCAGCAGCTTAGTAGCGGGGGGGCGAAATGAGCAGTTCTTC. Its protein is CASSLVAGGRNEQFF. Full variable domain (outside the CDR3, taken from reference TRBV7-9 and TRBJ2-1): DTGVSQNPRHKITKRGQNVTFRCDPISEHNRLYWYRQTLGQGPEFLTYFQNEAQLEKSRLLSDRFSAERPKGSFSTLEIQRTEQGDSAMYLCASSLVAGGRNEQFFGPGTRLTVL.